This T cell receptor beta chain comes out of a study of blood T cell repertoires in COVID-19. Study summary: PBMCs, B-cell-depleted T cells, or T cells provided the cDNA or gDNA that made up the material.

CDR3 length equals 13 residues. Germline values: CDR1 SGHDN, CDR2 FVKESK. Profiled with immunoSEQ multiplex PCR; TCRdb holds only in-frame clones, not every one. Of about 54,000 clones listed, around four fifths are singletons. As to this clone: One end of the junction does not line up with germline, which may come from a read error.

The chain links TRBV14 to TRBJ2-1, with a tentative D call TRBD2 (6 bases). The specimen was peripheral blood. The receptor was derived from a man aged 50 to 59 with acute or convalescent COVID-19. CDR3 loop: CASRQAGGNEQFF. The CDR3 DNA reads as TGTGCCAGCAGGCAAGCCGGGGGCAATGAGCAGTTCTTC.